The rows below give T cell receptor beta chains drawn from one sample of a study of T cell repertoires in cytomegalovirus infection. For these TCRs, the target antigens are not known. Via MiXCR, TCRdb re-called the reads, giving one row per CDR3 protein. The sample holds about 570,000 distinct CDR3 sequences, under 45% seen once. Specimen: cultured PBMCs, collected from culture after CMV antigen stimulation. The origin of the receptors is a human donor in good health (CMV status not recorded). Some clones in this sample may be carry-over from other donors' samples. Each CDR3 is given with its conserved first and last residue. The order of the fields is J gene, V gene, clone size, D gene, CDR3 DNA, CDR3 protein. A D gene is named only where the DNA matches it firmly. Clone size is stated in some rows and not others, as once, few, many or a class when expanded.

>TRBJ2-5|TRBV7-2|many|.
TGTGCCAGCAGCTTAGCGTGGTGGGGGGAGACCCAGTACTTC
CASSLAWWGETQYF
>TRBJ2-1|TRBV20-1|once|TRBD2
TGCAGTGCTCTTCCGACTAGCGGGGCTTTGAATGAGCAGTTCTTC
CSALPTSGALNEQFF
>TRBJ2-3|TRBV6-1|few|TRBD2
TGTGCCAGCAAGCCCCCCCCGGGACTAGCGGGGGGGCGTATCACAGATACGCAGTATTTT
CASKPPPGLAGGRITDTQYF
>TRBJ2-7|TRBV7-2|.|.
TGTGCCAGCAGCTTCTCCCAACGGGCCGAGCAGTACTTC
CASSFSQRAEQYF
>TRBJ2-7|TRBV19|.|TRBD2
TGTGCCAGTAGTATAGGCCCGGGGGCTAGCGGGATCCCCTACGAGCAGTACTTC
CASSIGPGASGIPYEQYF
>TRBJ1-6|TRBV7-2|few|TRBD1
TGTGCCAGCAGCCCACACCCGGACAGGGAGAATTCACCCCTCCACTTT
CASSPHPDRENSPLHF
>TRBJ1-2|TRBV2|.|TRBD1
TGTGCCAGCAGTAACTCCGGACAGGGGTATGGCTACACCTTC
CASSNSGQGYGYTF
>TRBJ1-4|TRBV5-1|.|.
TGCGCCAGCAGCCCCAGTGGGACTAATGAAAAACTGTTTTTT
CASSPSGTNEKLFF
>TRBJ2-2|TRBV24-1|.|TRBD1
TGTGCCACCAGTGATTTCGGGACAGGGAACACCGGGGAGCTGTTTTTT
CATSDFGTGNTGELFF
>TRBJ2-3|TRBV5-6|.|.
TGTGCCAGCAGCTCCTCCCCGCGGACAGATACGCAGTATTTT
CASSSSPRTDTQYF
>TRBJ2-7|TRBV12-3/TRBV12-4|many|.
TGTGCCAGCGCCCGGGACGGGAGCCTCCACGAGCAGTACTTC
CASARDGSLHEQYF
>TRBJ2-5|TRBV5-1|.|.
TGCGCCAGCAGCTTGGAGGTGGTACAAGAGACCCAGTACTTC
CASSLEVVQETQYF
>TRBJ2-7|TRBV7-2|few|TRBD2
TGTGCCAGCAGTCCCCGGGGCGGGAGTTCTTACGAGCAGTACTTC
CASSPRGGSSYEQYF
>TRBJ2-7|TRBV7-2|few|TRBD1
TGTGCCAGCAGCTTAGCACCGGGACAGGGCGGCGAGCAGTACTTC
CASSLAPGQGGEQYF
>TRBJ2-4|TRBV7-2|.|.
TGTGCCAGCAGCTTAGATAGCATAGCCAAAAACATTCAGTACTTC
CASSLDSIAKNIQYF
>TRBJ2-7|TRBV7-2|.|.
TGTGCCAGCAGCGGATCCGGGACGCCTTCCTACGAGCAGTACTTC
CASSGSGTPSYEQYF
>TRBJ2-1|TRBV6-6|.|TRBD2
TGTGCCAGCAGAAATAGCGGGAGCCCCTACAATGAGCAGTTCTTC
CASRNSGSPYNEQFF
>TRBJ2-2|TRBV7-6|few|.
TGTGCCAGCAGCTTTGAGTGGTGGGTGGACAGCTCTACCGGGGAGCTGTTTTTT
CASSFEWWVDSSTGELFF
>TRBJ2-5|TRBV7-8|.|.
TGTGCCAGCAGCTATTCAGGGTTCTTCGGAGAGACCCAGTACTTC
CASSYSGFFGETQYF